This section outlines one T cell receptor (beta chain) sequence together with its context. The antigen is undetermined. From RNA transcripts, TCR beta CDR3 regions were amplified. RT-PCR in the first round (using the HTBI primer set) targeted the TCR CDR3. Using its own MiXCR run on the multiplex PCR reads, TCRdb lists one record per CDR3 protein. The table has about 520,000 distinct CDR3 sequences, around 22% seen once. Ophthalmopathy patients all had a Clinical Activity Score of at least 3, a NOSPECS grade of at least 4 and disease under 3 months old. Exclusion of patients followed from uncontrolled infection, other autoimmune disease, pregnancy or lactation. An approximately 10 ml volume of fresh peripheral blood provided the PBMCs. Deletions cut 0 bases from V and 1 base from J, with 7 bases between. Germline CDR1 reads MNHNS; CDR2 reads SASEGT. CDR3 size: 14 residues. This sample is part of a study of T cells in Graves' hyperthyroidism and ophthalmopathy.

Study findings and constraints: The majority of expanded thyroid clonotypes above 0.001 also appeared in blood.

This receptor was taken from a woman aged 25 to 39 with Graves' ophthalmopathy. Sample: blood. This chain connects TRBV6-1 to TRBJ2-7; D gene unclear. This CDR3 reads CASSEALHSYEQYF. In nucleotides, the CDR3 is TGTGCCAGCAGTGAAGCGCTTCATTCCTACGAGCAGTACTTC.